A single sample is the source of the 24 T cell receptor beta chains below, sequenced in a study of T cell responses to AZD1222 COVID-19 vaccine. The assay was immunoSEQ multiplex PCR, and TCRdb's table has in-frame clones only and misses some. The table records over 150,000 clones, 90% of them present only once. The sequencing used peripheral blood, collected on day 0 of AZD1222 vaccination. All receptors come from an adult in good health.

V gene TRBV7-9 combines with J gene TRBJ1-6; no definite D call. V lost 5 bases and J lost 14, with 16 bases in between. CDR3 length equals 13 residues. Germline values: CDR1 SEHNR, CDR2 FQNEAQ (reference sequence). CDR3 in DNA: TGTGCCAGCAGCCCGGTAGCGGGGAGGACCCTCCACTTT. This codes for CASSPVAGRTLHF.

The chain joins TRBV11-3 to TRBJ1-1; D gene ambiguous. The CDR3 is 13 amino acids. Germline CDR1 SGHNT, CDR2 YENEEA. Deletions cut 2 bases from V and 6 bases from J, with 10 bases between. The CDR3 loop reads CASSLKGSSEAFF. DNA for the CDR3: TGTGCCAGCAGCTTAAAAGGCAGCTCTGAAGCTTTCTTT.

J is TRBJ1-4 and V is TRBV5-1; D possibly corresponds to TRBD1 (5 bases). The CDR3 consists of 15 residues. Trimming stripped 0 bases from V and 1 base from J, with 7 bases between. Looked up from germline, CDR1 is SGHRS and CDR2 is YFSETQ. Here the CDR3 DNA reads TGCGCCAGCAGCTTGGAAGGGGTAACTAATGAAAAACTGTTTTTT. Amino acid sequence: CASSLEGVTNEKLFF.

The chain couples TRBV7-9 to TRBJ1-1; no reliable D call. Germline loops: CDR1 SEHNR, CDR2 FQNEAQ (reference sequence). V lost 3 bases, J lost 4 bases, and 0 bases lay in between. CDR3 length: 10 residues. CDR3 sequence: CASSFTEAFF. The CDR3 DNA sequence: TGTGCCAGCAGCTTCACTGAAGCTTTCTTT.

Points on this clone: Likely a read error: the CDR3 ends without its conserved phenylalanine or tryptophan. It is unclear where the CDR3 begins or ends on the DNA, so no DNA is shown, and the CDR3 is as TCRdb lists it. The rearrangement links TRBV6-6 to TRBJ1-1; the table's D call, TRBD1, was not checked against the DNA. Including both end residues, the CDR3 is 11 amino acids long. Germline assignment: CDR1 MNHNY and CDR2 SVGAGI (reference sequence). The CDR3 here is CASSDPAVTAI.

This clone has just one count. The J gene is TRBJ1-5, the V gene TRBV27; no definite D call. V shed 3 bases and J shed 8 bases, with 11 bases lying between them. The CDR3 covers 13 residues. The germline gives CDR1 MNHEY, CDR2 SMNVEV (reference sequence). The CDR3 sequence is CASSFGPVEPQHF. The CDR3 coding sequence is TGTGCCAGCAGTTTTGGACCGGTTGAGCCCCAGCATTTT.

J is TRBJ2-3 and V is TRBV5-6, with TRBD2 matching 11 bases. J lost 0 bases, V lost 5 bases, and 8 bases had no gene match. Germline V gene sequence: CDR1 SGHDT, CDR2 YYEEEE. The CDR3 totals 17 residues. CDR3 in DNA: TGTGCCAGCAGACATCGACTAGCGGGGCCTAGCACAGATACGCAGTATTTT. As protein: CASRHRLAGPSTDTQYF.

This clone was seen a few times. Written as DNA, the CDR3 is TGTGCCAGCAGGGAAAAGTGGCAGGAAAATTCACCCCTCCACTTT. Amino acids: CASREKWQENSPLHF. The J gene is TRBJ1-6, the V gene TRBV2; no reliable D call. This CDR3 comprises 15 residues. Between the trimmed V and J ends, which lost 6 bases and 7 bases, there was a span of 16 bases. Germline V gene data show CDR1 as SNHLY and CDR2 as FYNNEI.

The chain is built from TRBV6-5 and TRBJ1-4, with no clear D. Germline loops: CDR1 MNHEY, CDR2 SVGAGI. Trimming took off 6 bases at V and 7 bases at J, with 15 bases between the two ends. This CDR3 has 14 residues. CDR3 DNA: TGTGCCAGCAGCCGGGGTGGAGTCAGTGAAAAACTGTTTTTT. Protein sequence: CASSRGGVSEKLFF.

The rearrangement joins TRBV7-6 to TRBJ2-1; 10 positions match TRBD1. The CDR3 is 16 residues long. Germline lookup yields CDR1 SGHVS and CDR2 FNYEAQ. V shed 4 bases, J shed 4 bases, and the junction held 7 bases outside the gene matches. The CDR3, as DNA: TGTGCCAGCAGCTCCACCGGGACAGGGGTATACAATGAGCAGTTCTTC. Translating gives CASSSTGTGVYNEQFF.

This clone was recorded a few times. This sequence joins TRBV19 and TRBJ2-7; the match to TRBD2 covers 8 bases. Trimming at V came to 9 bases and at J to 4 bases, leaving 5 bases not matched to a gene. The CDR3 sequence is 12 residues long. Germline CDR1 is LNHDA and CDR2 is SQIVND (reference sequence). This CDR3 reads CASLRGGYEQYF. The CDR3 region has the DNA TGTGCCAGCCTCCGGGGGGGTTACGAGCAGTACTTC.

CDR3 sequence: CATSDWESTDTQYF. CDR3 bases: TGTGCCACCAGTGATTGGGAAAGCACAGATACGCAGTATTTT. The rearrangement joins TRBV24-1 to TRBJ2-3; D not certain. Trimming stripped 2 bases from V and 0 bases from J, with 5 bases between. CDR3 size: 14 residues. Per germline, CDR1 KGHDR and CDR2 SFDVKD.

This CDR3 reads CASSLGQGGEETQYF. CDR3 sequence (DNA): TGCGCCAGCAGCTTGGGACAGGGAGGCGAAGAGACCCAGTACTTC. The chain carries TRBV5-1 and TRBJ2-5; tentative D call: TRBD1 (7 bases). The CDR3 contains 15 residues. With 0 bases removed from V and 3 bases from J, the gap between germline ends came to 12 bases. Germline V lookup: CDR1 SGHRS, CDR2 YFSETQ.

V usage is TRBV7-8 and J usage is TRBJ1-5; a weak D match, TRBD1 (6 bases). The germline V gene encodes CDR1 SGHVS and CDR2 FQNEAQ. The CDR3 is 14 residues long. Trimming cost V 2 bases and J 6 bases, with 11 bases left between them. The CDR3 loop reads CASSLPGGLQPQHF. The CDR3 DNA reads as TGTGCCAGCAGCTTACCGGGGGGCCTTCAGCCCCAGCATTTT.

V is TRBV19 and J is TRBJ2-2; possibly TRBD1 or TRBD2 for D (5 bases each). Germline V gives CDR1 LNHDA, CDR2 SQIVND (reference sequence). V was pared by 9 bases and J by 6 bases, with 20 bases between. The CDR3 is 15 amino acids. In DNA, the CDR3 is TGTGCCAGCTACCGGGGCCCCGGGTTGCCCGGGGAGCTGTTTTTT. It specifies CASYRGPGLPGELFF.

The V call is TRBV7-2, the J call TRBJ2-1, with D tentatively TRBD1 (6 bases). V was cut by 2 bases and J by 1 base, with 18 bases left in between. Germline-derived CDR1 and CDR2 are SGHTA and FQGNSA. The CDR3 loop spans 18 amino acids. The DNA of the CDR3 is TGTGCCAGCAGCTTAAATTTTCTTGGGACAACTTCCTACAATGAGCAGTTCTTC. Translation: CASSLNFLGTTSYNEQFF. The full variable domain, rest sourced from reference TRBV7-2 and TRBJ2-1, is GAGVSQSPSNKVTEKGKDVELRCDPISGHTALYWYRQSLGQGLEFLIYFQGNSAPDKSGLPSDRFSAERTGGSVSTLTIQRTQQEDSAVYLCASSLNFLGTTSYNEQFFGPGTRLTVL.

The chain is built from TRBV15 and TRBJ2-6; D is undetermined. V was pared by 0 bases and J by 2 bases, with 8 bases between. The germline V gene encodes CDR1 LNHNV and CDR2 YYDKDF (reference sequence). This CDR3 has 16 amino acids. The CDR3 DNA sequence: TGTGCCACCAGCAGAGATGTGCTTCCTGGGGCCAACGTCCTGACTTTC. It encodes CATSRDVLPGANVLTF. Based on the CDR3 plus reference TRBV15 and TRBJ2-6, the full variable domain is DAMVIQNPRYQVTQFGKPVTLSCSQTLNHNVMYWYQQKSSQAPKLLFHYYDKDFNNEADTPDNFQSRRPNTSFCFLDIRSPGLGDTAMYLCATSRDVLPGANVLTFGAGSRLTVL.

The CDR3, as DNA: TGTGCCAGCAGGGACTGGAGGGGTTATGGCTACACCTTC. It yields the protein CASRDWRGYGYTF. The chain recombines TRBV12-3 or TRBV12-4 with TRBJ1-2, with D possibly being TRBD1 (5 bases). The CDR3 covers 13 residues. Trimming shortened V by 6 bases and J by 5 bases, and 13 bases separated the two germline ends.

This clone was seen only a few times. The V and J genes are TRBV19 and TRBJ1-5; TRBD1 agrees at 8 bases. CDR1 and CDR2 from the germline V gene are LNHDA and SQIVND (reference sequence). The CDR3 is 14 residues long. Losses at the gene ends were 3 bases for V and 7 bases for J; bases not matched to a gene: 5. CDR3 protein: CASSIRTGTQPQHF. In DNA form, the CDR3 reads TGTGCCAGTAGTATCAGGACAGGGACACAGCCCCAGCATTTT.

The chain uses TRBV29-1 and TRBJ2-7; D perhaps matches TRBD1 (9 bases). Between the trimmed V and J ends, which lost 0 bases and 2 bases, there was a span of 17 bases. CDR3 length: 16 amino acids. Germline values: CDR1 SQVTM, CDR2 ANQGSEA. The CDR3 nucleotides read TGCAGCGTTGAAGATCGGGGGGGGACAGGGCCCTACGAGCAGTACTTC. Translating gives CSVEDRGGTGPYEQYF.

This rearrangement joins TRBV10-1 to TRBJ2-7, with D perhaps assigned TRBD1 or TRBD2 (5 bases each). Germline V CDR1 and CDR2: WNHNN, SYGVQD (reference sequence). This CDR3 is built from 14 residues. V lost 4 bases to trimming and J lost 3 bases, with 13 bases between them. The CDR3 DNA reads as TGCGCCAGCAGTGGACCCGGGGACCTCTACGAGCAGTACTTC. Translating gives CASSGPGDLYEQYF.

The J gene is TRBJ1-1, the V gene TRBV28; TRBD1 might be the D (5 bases). This CDR3 region has 15 residues. Between the trimmed V and J ends, which lost 6 bases and 1 base, there was a span of 15 bases. Germline-derived CDR1 and CDR2 are MDHEN and SYDVKM. The CDR3 sequence: CASSLRGTANTEAFF. Written as DNA, the CDR3 is TGTGCCAGCAGCCTAAGAGGGACGGCGAACACTGAAGCTTTCTTT.

This clone was recorded only once. This rearrangement joins TRBV4-2 to TRBJ2-2, with D unresolved. The CDR3 has 13 amino acids. V lost 4 bases and J lost 0, with 3 bases in between. Germline assignment: CDR1 LGHNA and CDR2 YNFKEQ. The chain's CDR3 is CASSPTNTGELFF. The CDR3 nucleotides are TGTGCCAGCAGCCCCACGAACACCGGGGAGCTGTTTTTT.

This rearrangement joins TRBV2 to TRBJ1-1, with D unresolved. V was trimmed by 1 base and J by 1 base, leaving 4 bases between them. Looked up from germline, CDR1 is SNHLY and CDR2 is FYNNEI. The CDR3 has 13 amino acids. CDR3 sequence (DNA): TGTGCCAGCAGTGAAGTAAGGAACACTGAAGCTTTCTTT. Translated, it gives CASSEVRNTEAFF.